This TCR beta chain was recorded in a study of molecular identifiers for immune sequencing clone quantification. Across the study: Replicate experiments divided RNA from about 19,000 or 110,000 naive CD8 cells into five parts and sequenced four. Study results and limitations: Among around 1 million naive cells, as was reported, spiked Jurkat TCR RNA from one cell was detectable. Clones above 20 RNA copies contained over 98% of effector molecules but under 1% of naive ones. With a barcode shared among identical TCR molecules, highly expanded clone sizes could be underestimated.

MiXCR, run by TCRdb on the PCR reads, gives a single entry per CDR3 protein. The table shows some 41,000 distinct CDR3 sequences, with more than 20% occurring only once. Trimming took 5 bases from V and 3 from J, leaving 15 bases between them. There are 15 residues in the CDR3. CDR1 SGHVS and CDR2 FNYEAQ come from the germline V gene. Many counts were recorded for this clonotype. The antigen is not known. The TCR was taken from a human donor in good health. Some libraries in this study had Jurkat cell RNA spiked in. The V gene is TRBV7-6, the J gene TRBJ2-3; D is perhaps TRBD1 (5 bases). Sequencing input: naive CD8+ T cells from blood, with Jurkat cell RNA spiked in. Subset in this sample: FACS-sorted CD8+CD4-CCR7+CD45RA+ naive T cells. CDR3 DNA sequence: TGTGCCAGCAGCCAGCAACTAAGGGGTACAGATACGCAGTATTTT. Amino acid sequence: CASSQQLRGTDTQYF.